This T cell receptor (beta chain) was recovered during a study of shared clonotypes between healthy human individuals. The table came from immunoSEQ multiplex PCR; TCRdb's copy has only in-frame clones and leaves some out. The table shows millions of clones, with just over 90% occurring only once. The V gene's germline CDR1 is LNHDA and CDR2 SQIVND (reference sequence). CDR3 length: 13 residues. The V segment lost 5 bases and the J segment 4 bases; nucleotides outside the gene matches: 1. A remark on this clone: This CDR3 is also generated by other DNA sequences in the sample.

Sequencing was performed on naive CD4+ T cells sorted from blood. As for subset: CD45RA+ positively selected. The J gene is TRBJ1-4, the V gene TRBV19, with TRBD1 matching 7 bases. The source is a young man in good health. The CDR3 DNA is TGTGCCAGTAGTCGACAGGGTAATGAAAAACTGTTTTTT. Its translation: CASSRQGNEKLFF.